Listed here are 12 T cell receptor beta chains from one sample, sequenced in a study of STAT5B mutations in CD4+ large granular lymphocyte leukemia. Repertoires were generated with immunoSEQ multiplex PCR, while TCRdb's copy carries only in-frame clones and drops some. The sample consists of tens of thousands of clones, less than 85% of them appearing once. The sequencing sample was made of CD4+ T cells from blood buffy coats. These receptors were collected from a human donor in good health.

The chain links TRBV5-6 to TRBJ1-1, with TRBD1 identical over 8 bases. The CDR3 extends over 16 amino acids. The V and J ends lost 2 bases and 1 base, in that order; junction bases with no gene match: 7. The germline V gene encodes CDR1 SGHDT and CDR2 YYEEEE. The CDR3 DNA follows: TGTGCCAGCAGCTTACGCCAGGGGGCGGGGAACACTGAAGCTTTCTTT. Residues: CASSLRQGAGNTEAFF.

This clone was observed a few times. V gene TRBV6-6 combines with J gene TRBJ1-1; the D is unclear. V dropped 2 bases and J dropped 4 bases, with 8 bases sitting between them. The germline gives CDR1 MNHNY, CDR2 SVGAGI (reference sequence). CDR3 size: 13 residues. CDR3 nucleotides: TGTGCCAGCAGTTACGCCAAGAGCACTGAAGCTTTCTTT. As protein: CASSYAKSTEAFF.

The chain links TRBV9 to TRBJ1-1, with unresolved D. The V end lost 6 bases, the J end lost 1 base, and 10 bases lay between the germline ends. Germline CDR1 is SGDLS and CDR2 is YYNGEE. There are 13 residues in the CDR3. The DNA of the CDR3 is TGTGCCAGCACTAGCACAGAGAACACTGAAGCTTTCTTT. Protein sequence: CASTSTENTEAFF. The whole variable domain, filled in from reference TRBV9 and TRBJ1-1, reads DSGVTQTPKHLITATGQRVTLRCSPRSGDLSVYWYQQSLDQGLQFLIQYYNGEERAKGNILERFSAQQFPDLHSELNLSSLELGDSALYFCASTSTENTEAFFGQGTRLTVV.

The chain uses TRBV7-9 and TRBJ1-2, with no clear D. V lost 1 base and J 1 base, leaving 4 bases between the germline ends. The germline V gene has CDR1 SEHNR and CDR2 FQNEAQ (reference sequence). The CDR3 loop spans 13 amino acids. The CDR3 region is CASSLGDNYGYTF. As DNA, the CDR3 is TGTGCCAGCAGCTTAGGGGATAACTATGGCTACACCTTC.

The chain employs TRBV7-9 and TRBJ1-6; 7 nucleotides align to TRBD1. V lost 5 bases, J lost 6 bases, and 7 bases stayed unmatched. The germline V gene encodes CDR1 SEHNR and CDR2 FQNEAQ (reference sequence). The CDR3 is 15 residues long. The CDR3 DNA reads as TGTGCCAGCAGCGCCCGGGACAGCGGTAATTCACCCCTCCACTTT. Its translation is CASSARDSGNSPLHF.

The chain joins TRBV28 to TRBJ1-2, with D hard to call. This CDR3 is 14 amino acids long. Germline V gene sequence: CDR1 MDHEN, CDR2 SYDVKM. Trimming left V 2 bases short and J 8 bases short, with 15 bases between. The CDR3 nucleotides read TGTGCCAGCAGTTTAGTTGGGGTTCTAGGGGGCTACACCTTC. Its protein product is CASSLVGVLGGYTF.

The chain has TRBV7-9 and TRBJ2-6; maybe TRBD1 (6 bases). Germline CDR1 is SEHNR and CDR2 is FQNEAQ (reference sequence). CDR3 length equals 15 residues. Trimming pared 5 bases from V and 1 base from J, leaving 9 bases between. This CDR3 is CASSITGSGANVLTF. In DNA, the CDR3 is TGTGCCAGCAGCATCACAGGGTCTGGGGCCAACGTCCTGACTTTC.

This clone has a single count. CDR3 residues: CASSSRGEGANGYTF. In DNA, the CDR3 is TGTGCCAGCAGCTCGCGAGGGGAGGGGGCCAATGGCTACACCTTC. The V gene is TRBV5-4, the J gene TRBJ1-2, with TRBD1 matching 7 bases. Trimming cost V 3 bases and J 6 bases; bases outside gene matches: 11. CDR3 length equals 15 residues. Germline CDR1 is SGHNT and CDR2 is YYREEE (reference sequence).

The chain links TRBV28 to TRBJ2-7; D unclear. The V gene's germline CDR1 is MDHEN and CDR2 SYDVKM. The CDR3 extends over 14 amino acids. The V gene lost 3 bases and the J gene lost 3 bases, with 12 bases spanning the gap. The CDR3 here is CASSFLGRVYEQYF. The CDR3 nucleotides are TGTGCCAGCAGTTTTTTGGGAAGGGTCTACGAGCAGTACTTC.

V gene TRBV18 combines with J gene TRBJ2-5; 7 bases agree with TRBD1. The CDR3 has 14 amino acids. The germline gives CDR1 KGHSH, CDR2 LQKENI. Losses at the gene ends were 4 bases for V and 1 base for J; bases not matched to a gene: 3. The CDR3 is CASSLRDSQETQYF. CDR3 bases: TGTGCCAGCTCACTCAGGGACAGCCAAGAGACCCAGTACTTC.

The chain joins TRBV4-2 to TRBJ2-7; D may be TRBD2 (6 bases). There are 13 residues in the CDR3. The V gene's germline CDR1 is LGHNA and CDR2 YNFKEQ. V gave up 3 bases and J gave up 6 bases, with 12 bases separating them. CDR3 sequence: CASSQSAGSEQYF. The CDR3 DNA sequence: TGTGCCAGCAGCCAGTCGGCGGGAAGCGAGCAGTACTTC.

The chain has TRBV21-1 and TRBJ2-7; the listed D gene, TRBD2, was not tested against the DNA. TRBV21-1 is a pseudogene segment. The CDR3 contains 19 residues. The CDR3, as DNA: TGTGCCAGCAGCAAAGAGGTGCCTAGCGGGAGGGCCCCCCCCTACGAGCAGTACTTC. Amino acids: CASSKEVPSGRAPPYEQYF.